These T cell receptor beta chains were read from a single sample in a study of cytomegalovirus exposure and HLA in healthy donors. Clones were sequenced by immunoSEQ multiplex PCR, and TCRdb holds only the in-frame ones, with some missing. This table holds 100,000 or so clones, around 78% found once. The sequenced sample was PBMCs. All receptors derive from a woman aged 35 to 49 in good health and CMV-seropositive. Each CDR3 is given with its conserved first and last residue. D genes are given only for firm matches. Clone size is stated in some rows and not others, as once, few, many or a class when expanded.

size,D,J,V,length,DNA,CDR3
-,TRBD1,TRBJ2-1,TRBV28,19,TGTGCCAGCAGTTTCCCGGGACAGGGTCATACGGGCGACTACAATGAGCAGTTCTTC,CASSFPGQGHTGDYNEQFF
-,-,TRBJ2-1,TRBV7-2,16,TGTGCCAGCAGCTTTGGTGGAGCCCGGTCCTACAATGAGCAGTTCTTC,CASSFGGARSYNEQFF
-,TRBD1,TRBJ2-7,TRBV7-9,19,TGTTCCAGCAGCAATCGTGCCCTGCGACCGGGACAGGGGGCGAGGGAGCAGTACTTC,CSSSNRALRPGQGAREQYF
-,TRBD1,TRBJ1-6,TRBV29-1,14,TGCAGCGTTAGGACAGGGAGGCCTGATTCACCCCTCCACTTT,CSVRTGRPDSPLHF
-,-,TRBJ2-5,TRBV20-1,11,TGCAGTGCGCTGGTGAGGGAGACCCAGTACTTC,CSALVRETQYF
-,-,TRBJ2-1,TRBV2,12,TGTGCCACCTCGACTCGATACAATGAGCAGTTCTTC,CATSTRYNEQFF
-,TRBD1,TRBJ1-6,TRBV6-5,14,TGTGCCAGCAGTGTGACAGGGTTCAATTCACCCCTCCACTTT,CASSVTGFNSPLHF
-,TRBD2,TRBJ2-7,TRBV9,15,TGTGCCAGCAGCACAGATGGCGGGAGGGCCTCCGAGCAGTACTTC,CASSTDGGRASEQYF
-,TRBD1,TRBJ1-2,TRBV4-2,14,TGTGCCAGTACTCGACCCGGGACAGGGGGAGGCTACACCTTC,CASTRPGTGGGYTF
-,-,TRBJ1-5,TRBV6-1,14,TGTGCCAGCAGTGAATTCAGAGGAAATCAGCCCCAGCATTTT,CASSEFRGNQPQHF
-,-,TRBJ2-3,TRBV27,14,TGTGCCACCCTCTCCGCGTCCAGCACAGATACGCAGTATTTT,CATLSASSTDTQYF
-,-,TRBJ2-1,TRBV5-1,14,TGCGCCAGCAGCTTGGAGAGGAATTTGGATGAGCAGTTCTTC,CASSLERNLDEQFF
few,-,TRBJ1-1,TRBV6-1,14,TGTGCCAGCAGTGAAGGGGGCAGGAGCACTGAAGCTTTCTTT,CASSEGGRSTEAFF
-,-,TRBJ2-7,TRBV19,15,TGTGCCAGTAGTATAGGCCAACCGTCGGGCTACGAGCAGTACTTC,CASSIGQPSGYEQYF
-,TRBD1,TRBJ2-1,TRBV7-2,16,TGTGCCAGCAGCCCCCGACAGGGGGTAGTTTACAATGAGCAGTTCTTC,CASSPRQGVVYNEQFF
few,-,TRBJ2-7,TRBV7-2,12,TGTGCCAGCAGCCAACTAGAAGGCGAGCAGTACTTC,CASSQLEGEQYF
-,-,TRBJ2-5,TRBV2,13,TGTGCCAGCGATCGTTTGAGACAAGAGACCCAGTACTTC,CASDRLRQETQYF
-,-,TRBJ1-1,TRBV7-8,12,TGTGCCAGCAGCTTATCCGGCACTGAAGCTTTCTTT,CASSLSGTEAFF
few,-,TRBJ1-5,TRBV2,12,TGTGCCAGCAGTGAGGGTCAGAGACTCCAGCATTTT,CASSEGQRLQHF
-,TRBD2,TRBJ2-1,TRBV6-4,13,TGTGCCAGCAGCGGACTAGCGGGAAATGAGCAGTTCTTC,CASSGLAGNEQFF
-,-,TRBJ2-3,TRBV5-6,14,TGTGCCAGCAGCTTCCCCGGGTTGGGTTATACGCAGTATTTT,CASSFPGLGYTQYF
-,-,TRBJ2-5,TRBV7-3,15,TGTGCCAGCAGCTTATCGGGGCGGGGAAGCGAGACCCAGTACTTC,CASSLSGRGSETQYF
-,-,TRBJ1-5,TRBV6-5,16,TGTGCCAGCAGTTACGATATTCCGGGTGGCGGTCAGCCCCAGCATTTT,CASSYDIPGGGQPQHF
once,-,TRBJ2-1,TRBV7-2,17,TGTGCCAGCAGCCTGGTACTTACTCGGACTTCCTACAATGAGCAGTTCTTC,CASSLVLTRTSYNEQFF
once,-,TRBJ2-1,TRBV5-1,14,TGCGCCAGCAGCTACGGACAGACTTACAATGAGCAGTTCTTC,CASSYGQTYNEQFF
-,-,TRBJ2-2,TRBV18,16,TGTGCCAGCTCACCCCTGGTGATAGCGGAAACCGGGGAGCTGTTTTTT,CASSPLVIAETGELFF
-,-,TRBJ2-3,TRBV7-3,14,TGTGCCAGCAGCCCCCTTAGTAGTTCAGATACGCAGTATTTT,CASSPLSSSDTQYF
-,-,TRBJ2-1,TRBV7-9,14,TGTTCCAGCAGCCCGCGGGACGGACTCAATGAGCAGTTCTTC,CSSSPRDGLNEQFF
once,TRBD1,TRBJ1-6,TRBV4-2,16,TGTGCCAGCAGCCAAGATCGCGGGGACAGGGTTTCACCCCTCCACTTT,CASSQDRGDRVSPLHF
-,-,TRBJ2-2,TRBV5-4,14,TGTGCCAGCAGCTTGGCAGAGAACACCGGGGAGCTGTTTTTT,CASSLAENTGELFF
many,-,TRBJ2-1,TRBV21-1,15,TGTGCCAGCAGCAATAGGACTAGCGGCCATCCGGTGCAGTTCTTC,CASSNRTSGHPVQFF
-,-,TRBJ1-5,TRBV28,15,TGTGCCAGCAGTTTAGTAGGAGTAGCAAATCAGCCCCAGCATTTT,CASSLVGVANQPQHF
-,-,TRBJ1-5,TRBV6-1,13,TGTGCCAGCAGTGAGCGGCCCTCTCAGCCCCAGCATTTT,CASSERPSQPQHF